This TCR beta chain was sequenced during a study of regulatory T cells in long-lasting Graves disease. Construction of the TCR beta libraries employed iRepertoire HTBI primers in conjunction with Arm-PCR of CDR3 regions. TCRdb re-called the multiplex PCR reads through MiXCR, storing one row per CDR3 protein. Among approximately 440,000 distinct CDR3 sequences, around 15% were seen once, and the ten largest hold approximately 12%. As for this clonotype: A single base is all that separates this from a far larger clone, so a read error is likely.

Specified time point: newly diagnosed GD, antithyroid drugs for less than 3 months. PBMCs were the source of the RNA used for TCR sequencing. EDTA tubes held Nine milliliters of peripheral blood from each patient. These data are also associated with another study on T cells in Graves' hyperthyroidism and ophthalmopathy. Per that study: The HTBI primer set drove a first-round RT-PCR of the TCR CDR3.

The TCR was taken from a man aged 35-49 years with Graves disease. The starting material was peripheral blood mononuclear cells (PBMCs), obtained at new diagnosis, from a patient treated with antithyroid drugs.

Written as DNA, the CDR3 is TGTGCCAGCAGTTTATATGCGGGAAGCTCCTACAATGAGCAGTTATTC. This codes for CASSLYAGSSYNEQLF. This chain links TRBV12-3 or TRBV12-4 with TRBJ2-1; tentatively, D is TRBD2 (6 bases). This CDR3 contains 16 residues.